The 28 T cell receptor beta chains below come from one sample, sequenced in a study of early T cells in non-severe SARS-CoV-2 infection. TCRdb itself ran the 5' RACE reads through MiXCR, one entry per CDR3 protein. In the table there are approximately 71,000 distinct CDR3 sequences, approximately 12% of which are singletons. The sequenced material came from whole blood. These receptors originate from an adult who was a healthcare worker with PCR-confirmed SARS-CoV-2 infection or an uninfected control (not recorded which).

This clonotype was counted many times. The V call is TRBV12-3 or TRBV12-4, the J call TRBJ2-1, with 9 bases lining up with TRBD2. Losses at the gene ends were 5 bases for V and 5 bases for J; bases not matched to a gene: 4. The CDR3 runs 14 residues. CDR3 bases: TGTGCCAGCAGTCCCCGACTAGCGGACAATGAGCAGTTCTTC. As protein: CASSPRLADNEQFF.

The chain is built from TRBV29-1 and TRBJ2-7; D remains ambiguous. The ends were cut back, 2 bases at V and 1 base at J, with 9 bases in the middle. The CDR3 is 13 residues long. Germline CDR1 reads SQVTM; CDR2 reads ANQGSEA. In nucleotides, the CDR3 is TGCAGCGTTGAACGGTTATTTTCCTACGAGCAGTACTTC. Translating it yields CSVERLFSYEQYF.

The V gene is TRBV7-9, the J gene TRBJ2-1, with no clear D. Germline V gives CDR1 SEHNR, CDR2 FQNEAQ (reference sequence). Trimming removed 6 bases from V and 3 bases from J, with 12 bases in between. CDR3 length: 14 residues. The CDR3 DNA follows: TGTGCCAGCAGACACACGGTGAACTACAATGAGCAGTTCTTC. Protein product: CASRHTVNYNEQFF. The variable domain in full, with the rest retrieved from reference TRBV7-9 and TRBJ2-1, is DTGVSQNPRHKITKRGQNVTFRCDPISEHNRLYWYRQTLGQGPEFLTYFQNEAQLEKSRLLSDRFSAERPKGSFSTLEIQRTEQGDSAMYLCASRHTVNYNEQFFGPGTRLTVL.

Comments on this clonotype: A much larger clone lies one base from this, so it may be a read error. The V call is TRBV6-6, the J call TRBJ1-4, with D perhaps TRBD1 (6 bases). Germline loops: CDR1 MNHNY, CDR2 SVGAGI (reference sequence). The CDR3 runs to 14 residues. The CDR3 nucleotides are TGTACCAGCAGTTACAACAGGGAACGAAAAAAACTGTTTTTT. Translating it yields CTSSYNRERKKLFF.

This clonotype was found many times. Written as DNA, the CDR3 is TGTGCCAGCAGCACTTCGGGTAGGCTTGCTGGGGCCTCGAGGAAGGAGACCCAGTACTTC. Translated, it gives CASSTSGRLAGASRKETQYF. The genes are TRBV7-6 and TRBJ2-5; tentative D call: TRBD1 (5 bases). CDR1 SGHVS and CDR2 FNYEAQ come from the germline V gene. The CDR3 extends over 20 amino acids. Trimming stripped 5 bases from V and 5 bases from J, with 33 bases between.

This clonotype was detected many times. Its ends do not fully match the called genes, so a read error is possible. The V call is TRBV7-7, the J call TRBJ2-1; tentatively, D is TRBD1 or TRBD2 (5 bases each). The CDR3 runs to 15 residues. Germline values: CDR1 SSHAT, CDR2 FNYEAQ (reference sequence). The chain's CDR3 is CASSLAQGSYNEQFF. CDR3 in DNA: TGTGCTAGCAGCTTAGCGCAGGGCTCCTACAATGAGCAGTTCTTC.

The chain is built from TRBV13 and TRBJ1-1, with D maybe TRBD1 (5 bases). Trimming took off 2 bases at V and 2 bases at J, with 12 bases between the two ends. This CDR3 is built from 15 residues. CDR1 and CDR2 from the germline V gene are PRHDT and FYEKMQ (reference sequence). The CDR3: CASSLLGETNTEAFF. In DNA form, the CDR3 reads TGTGCCAGCAGCTTATTGGGGGAAACAAACACTGAAGCTTTCTTT.

The sample holds many counts of this clonotype. V and J are TRBV12-3 or TRBV12-4 and TRBJ2-5; D might be TRBD2 (6 bases). This CDR3 region has 11 residues. The V end lost 5 bases, the J end lost 5 bases, and 6 bases lay between the germline ends. The CDR3 coding sequence is TGTGCCAGCAGTCGGGGGGAGACCCAGTACTTC. This codes for CASSRGETQYF.

This clonotype appeared a few times. The chain joins TRBV20-1 to TRBJ1-1; D possibly corresponds to TRBD1 (6 bases). V was shortened by 0 bases and J by 5 bases, with 16 bases between the two germline ends. There are 15 residues in the CDR3. Germline lookup yields CDR1 DFQATT and CDR2 SNEGSKA (reference sequence). CDR3 amino acids: CSAREASGARTEAFF. The CDR3 DNA reads TGCAGTGCTAGAGAGGCCTCAGGGGCACGGACTGAAGCTTTCTTT.

The chain recombines TRBV25-1 with TRBJ1-2, with D tentatively TRBD1 (6 bases). Germline CDR1 and CDR2: MGHDK and SYGVNS. The CDR3 sequence is 14 residues long. Between the trimmed V and J ends, which lost 2 bases and 3 bases, there was a span of 10 bases. The CDR3: CASSEHRVDYGYTF. The CDR3 coding sequence is TGTGCCAGCAGTGAACACAGGGTGGACTATGGCTACACCTTC.

This clonotype was counted between two and nine times. CDR3 in DNA: TGCGCCAGCAGCCATCAGACAGAGACCCAGTACTTC. Encoded protein: CASSHQTETQYF. This sequence joins TRBV4-1 and TRBJ2-5; D call uncertain. The ends were cut back, 3 bases at V and 4 bases at J, with 6 bases in the middle. The CDR3 has 12 amino acids. Germline-derived CDR1 and CDR2 are MGHRA and YSYEKL.

V gene TRBV12-3 or TRBV12-4 combines with J gene TRBJ1-1; D ambiguous. V was clipped by 6 bases and J by 1 base, with 12 bases between them. The CDR3 has 14 residues. For the CDR3, the DNA is TGTGCCAGCAGCCCCAGGCGGGGGAACACTGAAGCTTTCTTT. Its protein is CASSPRRGNTEAFF.

This clonotype was picked up many times. One junction end does not reproduce the germline sequence, and a read error may be involved. This chain joins TRBV19 and TRBJ2-7, with D perhaps TRBD1 or TRBD2 (5 bases each). Germline V gives CDR1 LNHDA, CDR2 SQIVND (reference sequence). The CDR3 runs 15 residues. The CDR3 nucleotides read TGTGCCAGTAGCATAGGGGCCGGGGCCTCCTACGAGCAGTACTTC. It specifies CASSIGAGASYEQYF. The entire variable domain, with the rest obtained from reference TRBV19 and TRBJ2-7, is as follows: DGGITQSPKYLFRKEGQNVTLSCEQNLNHDAMYWYRQDPGQGLRLIYYSQIVNDFQKGDIAEGYSVSREKKESFPLTVTSAQKNPTAFYLCASSIGAGASYEQYFGPGTRLTVT.

The rearrangement links TRBV30 to TRBJ1-3; D ambiguous. The V gene lost 3 bases and the J gene lost 1 base, with 10 bases spanning the gap. Germline V gene data show CDR1 as GTSNPN and CDR2 as SVGIG (reference sequence). This CDR3 is built from 14 residues. CDR3 in DNA: TGTGCCTGGAGGCCCGGAGGGTCTGGAAACACCATATATTTT. Encoded protein: CAWRPGGSGNTIYF.

This clonotype was recorded many times. The chain links TRBV20-1 to TRBJ1-3; possible D gene TRBD1, 5 bases. CDR3 length: 13 amino acids. The germline V and J ends were trimmed by 3 bases and 2 bases, with 8 bases remaining between them. The V gene's germline CDR1 is DFQATT and CDR2 SNEGSKA (reference sequence). The DNA for the CDR3 is TGCAGTGCTAGGGCAGGGCCTGGAAACACCATATATTTT. This sequence encodes CSARAGPGNTIYF.

V usage is TRBV7-3 and J usage is TRBJ1-2, with D perhaps matching TRBD1 (5 bases). CDR1 is SGHTA, CDR2 FQGTGA, per germline. V was cut by 4 bases and J by 4 bases, with 13 bases left in between. CDR3 length: 14 amino acids. The CDR3 reads CASSSQGSGYGYTF. The CDR3 DNA follows: TGTGCCAGCAGCTCTCAGGGATCTGGCTATGGCTACACCTTC.

This chain's CDR3 is CASSPTSGRADEQFF. CDR3 bases: TGTGCCAGCAGCCCCACTAGCGGGAGGGCCGATGAGCAGTTCTTC. This chain uses TRBV7-9 with TRBJ2-1, with 13 bases aligning to TRBD2. The CDR3 is made up of 15 amino acids. Germline V gives CDR1 SEHNR, CDR2 FQNEAQ (reference sequence). V gave up 5 bases and J gave up 8 bases; unmatched junction bases: 6.

This clonotype showed up just a few times. The chain combines TRBV2 with TRBJ1-2; no clear D gene. CDR3 length: 17 residues. Germline V CDR1 and CDR2: SNHLY, FYNNEI. Deletions cut 3 bases from V and 7 bases from J, with 24 bases between. For the CDR3, the DNA is TGTGCCAGCAGTGAGAGTGGCAGGATAGCTTCGCGGCGTGGCTACACCTTC. This translates into CASSESGRIASRRGYTF.

This clonotype was found many times. The V call is TRBV6-5, the J call TRBJ1-2, with D perhaps matching TRBD1 (5 bases). The germline V and J ends were trimmed by 0 bases and 6 bases, with 8 bases remaining between them. The CDR3 is made up of 13 amino acids. Germline-derived CDR1 and CDR2 are MNHEY and SVGAGI. The CDR3 sequence: CASSYSGGDGYTF. CDR3 bases: TGTGCCAGCAGTTACTCTGGAGGGGATGGCTACACCTTC.

This clonotype was detected ten times or more. The genes are TRBV30 and TRBJ1-4; 8 bases fit TRBD1. V lost 4 bases, J lost 5 bases, and 3 bases stayed unmatched. There are 13 residues in the CDR3. Germline V lookup: CDR1 GTSNPN, CDR2 SVGIG (reference sequence). The CDR3 DNA reads as TGTGCCTGGAACAGGGGGGGGAATGAAAAACTGTTTTTT. Protein: CAWNRGGNEKLFF.

V gene TRBV20-1 combines with J gene TRBJ2-3; a weak D match, TRBD2 (5 bases). V shed 5 bases and J shed 1 base, with 16 bases lying between them. CDR3 length equals 15 residues. CDR1 and CDR2 from the germline V gene are DFQATT and SNEGSKA (reference sequence). This CDR3 is CSADTSGLGTDTQYF. CDR3 sequence (DNA): TGCAGTGCTGATACATCGGGATTGGGCACAGATACGCAGTATTTT.

This clonotype was counted only a few times. The chain couples TRBV28 to TRBJ2-7; D perhaps matches TRBD1 (5 bases). Germline values: CDR1 MDHEN, CDR2 SYDVKM. The ends were cut back, 4 bases at V and 3 bases at J, with 16 bases in the middle. CDR3 length equals 15 residues. CDR3 coding DNA: TGTGCCAGCAGTTACGACGGTCAGGGAAACTACGAGCAGTACTTC. This translates into CASSYDGQGNYEQYF.

This clonotype was found many times. The chain carries TRBV19 and TRBJ2-2; the D gene is possibly TRBD1 (6 bases). Germline lookup yields CDR1 LNHDA and CDR2 SQIVND (reference sequence). Trimming pared 6 bases from V and 2 bases from J, leaving 10 bases between. This CDR3 contains 14 residues. The CDR3 DNA follows: TGTGCCAGTAGGCACAGGGAAAACACCGGGGAGCTGTTTTTT. It yields the protein CASRHRENTGELFF.

The V gene is TRBV2, the J gene TRBJ2-1; D is undetermined. Germline CDR1 SNHLY, CDR2 FYNNEI. The CDR3 consists of 16 residues. The germline V and J ends were trimmed by 6 bases and 2 bases, with 17 bases remaining between them. The CDR3 sequence is CASSVSRTATYNEQFF. DNA for the CDR3: TGTGCCAGCAGCGTTAGTCGAACCGCAACCTACAATGAGCAGTTCTTC.

This clonotype was found many times. In DNA form, the CDR3 reads TGTGCCAGCCACTCCCAGTCTTTAGGCAATCAGCCCCAGCATTTT. Protein sequence: CASHSQSLGNQPQHF. The chain has TRBV6-4 and TRBJ1-5; D not certain. Per germline, CDR1 MRHNA and CDR2 SNTAGT. The CDR3 sequence is 15 residues long. V was clipped by 8 bases and J by 2 bases, with 16 bases between them.

V gene TRBV12-3 or TRBV12-4 combines with J gene TRBJ1-1; D not resolved. The CDR3 totals 13 residues. Trimming removed 3 bases from V and 4 bases from J, with 9 bases in between. CDR3 DNA: TGTGCCAGCAGTTTGGAGGAGGGCACTGAAGCTTTCTTT. This codes for CASSLEEGTEAFF.

This clonotype has a handful of counts. This chain joins TRBV9 and TRBJ2-1, with 8 bases lining up with TRBD1. Trimming removed 4 bases from V and 2 bases from J; junction bases left unmatched: 8. This CDR3 is 16 amino acids long. Germline assignment: CDR1 SGDLS and CDR2 YYNGEE. As DNA, the CDR3 is TGTGCCAGCAGCCCCAGGACAGGGCAGACCTACAATGAGCAGTTCTTC. Protein: CASSPRTGQTYNEQFF.

This clonotype was seen a few times. This sequence joins TRBV10-3 and TRBJ2-1, with TRBD2 matching 8 bases. This CDR3 has 13 residues. The germline gives CDR1 ENHRY, CDR2 SYGVKD. Germline trimming cut 2 bases from V and 7 bases from J; bases unmatched to any gene: 1. CDR3 sequence (DNA): TGTGCCATCAGTGAGCCTAGCGGGAATGAGCAGTTCTTC. Its translation is CAISEPSGNEQFF.